The TCR beta chain under discussion was sequenced for a study of early T cells in non-severe SARS-CoV-2 infection. This clonotype was observed at least ten times. The V end was cut by 7 bases, the J end by 8 bases, with 12 bases between. The CDR3 has 12 amino acids. Germline V lookup: CDR1 MDHEN, CDR2 SYDVKM. Unique molecular identifiers tagged individual cDNA molecules. A single record per CDR3 protein comes from TCRdb applying MiXCR to the 5' RACE reads. The sample records approximately 75,000 distinct CDR3 sequences, more than 3.5% being singletons. The receptor was derived from an adult who was a healthcare worker with PCR-confirmed SARS-CoV-2 infection or an uninfected control (not recorded which). The donor label of this sample is uncertain. V gene TRBV28 combines with J gene TRBJ2-1; D possibly corresponds to TRBD2 (5 bases). The sample consisted of whole blood, taken at baseline. The CDR3 is CASTPRGHEQFF. The CDR3 DNA is TGTGCCAGCACCCCTCGGGGTCATGAGCAGTTCTTC.